This TCR beta chain was sequenced for a study of cytomegalovirus exposure and HLA in healthy donors. Trimming took off 8 bases at V and 5 bases at J, with 15 bases between the two ends. Germline-derived CDR1 and CDR2 are ENHRY and SYGVKD. The CDR3 consists of 13 residues. 60 Vbeta and 13 Jbeta primers were used in PCR. Assay: immunoSEQ multiplex PCR; the TCRdb copy retains only in-frame clones and omits some. The sample yields 100,000 to 150,000 clones, roughly 81% seen once. Whole-study findings and limits: One cluster of highly shared sequence variants probably arose as a sequencing artifact. Specificity for CMV antigens was confirmed in vitro for a few of the CMV-associated chains. TCR beta chains numbering more than 150 were designated cytomegalovirus-associated.

As concerns this clone: Its target is unknown.

The chain employs TRBV10-3 and TRBJ1-1; a possible D gene is TRBD1 (6 bases). Sequencing was performed on PBMCs. The sequence was obtained from a woman in her twenties or thirties in good health and CMV-seronegative. CDR3 region: CAIGKGGRTEAFF. Written as DNA, the CDR3 is TGTGCCATCGGAAAAGGGGGTAGGACTGAAGCTTTCTTT.